This TCR beta chain emerged from a study of Graves' ophthalmopathy and Graves' hyperthyroidism (dated by TCRdb to the late 2010s). With regard to the full study: Peripheral blood samples were taken at the time of initial diagnosis, before any treatment was given. To tell Graves' ophthalmopathy apart from Graves' hyperthyroidism, and to predict which patients would progress to ophthalmopathy, the study relied on TCR beta repertoire signatures. The 90 to 100 discovery patients were randomly split 7:3 into training and test sets. T-cell repertoires of thyroid tissue and blood were compared in more than five hyperthyroidism patients. In total, 135 blood samples were TCR-sequenced: approximately 42 ophthalmopathy, roughly 77 hyperthyroidism and some 17 hyperthyroidism-to-ophthalmopathy patients. To explore V-J signatures distinguishing ophthalmopathy from hyperthyroidism, a discovery set of around 97 patients (about 41 ophthalmopathy, over 55 stable hyperthyroidism) was enrolled. Following sampling, methimazole starting at 30 mg daily was administered to hyperthyroidism patients, and high-dose intravenous methylprednisolone was administered to ophthalmopathy patients. For independent validation, a separate cohort was made up of 18 hyperthyroidism patients plus 17 patients who later progressed from hyperthyroidism to ophthalmopathy. Results and caveats for the whole study, not just this receptor: The 13-signature model separated ophthalmopathy from stable hyperthyroidism with 87.88% sensitivity and approximately 83% specificity in cross-validation, and 80%/75% in the test set. Most expanded thyroid clonotypes with a frequency above 0.001 also appeared in blood, which suggests that blood repertoires may reflect the immune response in the thyroid. Sample size was not statistically predetermined, and group allocation was not concealed from the investigators. In validation, the model predicted ophthalmopathy progression with about 71% sensitivity and roughly 72% specificity; roughly 11 predicted patients were CT-confirmed with GO in a median of approximately six months.

For repertoire sequencing, the TCR beta CDR3 regions were amplified from RNA transcripts. The first round was an RT-PCR using HTBI primers with the Qiagen OneStep RT-PCR kit, and this first round was followed by a second-round multiplex PCR, then size selection and purification. The libraries underwent paired-end sequencing with 100 bp reads on an Illumina HiSeq2000. Per the original workflow: SOAPnuke was used for read processing, and reads with adapters, uncalled bases, a mean Phred below 15, or no exact constant-primer or identifier match were discarded. COPE v1.2.5 was used to merge the high-quality paired reads. Clonotypes were defined as unique nucleotide sequences and were aligned to IMGT TRB V, D and J references using MiTCR v1.1. Analysis was restricted to V-J combinations with a frequency above 0.0001, which covered over 98% of repertoires. For each V-J combination, a TCR clonal expansion and chaos score was defined as the ratio of F50 clonal expansion to chaos observed in the TCRdist matrix. Welch's t-statistics and random forest were used to narrow the features down to around 13 V-J combinations, which were then fed into a naive Bayes classifier. The similarity between thyroid and blood repertoires was quantified using the Morisita-Horn index. The public reads were reprocessed in TCRdb via fastp at Q25 and MiXCR, keeping in-frame beta chains. Merged by CDR3 protein, the rows form single entries marked with the most common genes and DNA. The authors' filters were not applied to this entry. The table for this sample lists about 480,000 distinct CDR3 sequences; around an eighth of them were counted only once. Jointly, the top ten make up approximately 9.8% of the sample.

As to this clonotype: Its antigen target is currently unknown. Nothing much larger sits one base from this clone, and base qualities are not available.

Patients with ophthalmopathy had moderately to severely active disease, with a Clinical Activity Score of 3 or more, a NOSPECS grade of 4 or more, and a disease duration of less than 3 months. Patients with other autoimmune diseases, uncontrolled infections, pregnancy or lactation were excluded from the study. Diagnosis was based on clinical symptoms, serum thyroxine, TRAb, thyroid ultrasound and orbital computed tomography. PBMCs were isolated from about 10 ml of fresh peripheral blood by Ficoll-Paque density gradient centrifugation. Total RNA was extracted using Trizol reagent, and RNA quality was checked on an Agilent 2100 Bioanalyzer. Sequenced input: blood. This TCR derives from a woman in her twenties or thirties with Graves' ophthalmopathy. Donor details come from another sample of the same person, matched by shared clones.

The base sequence is TGTGCCAGCAGTTTAGGGGACAGGTCGGACATTCAGTACTTC. This encodes CASSLGDRSDIQYF. The chain employs TRBV27 and TRBJ2-4; TRBD1 matches 8 bases in the middle. Relative to germline, V is missing 2 bases and J is missing 8 bases, with 5 bases of the junction outside any gene match. From a lookup of the germline V gene (reference sequence), CDR1 and CDR2 are MNHEY and SMNVEV. Its CDR3 holds 14 amino acids, cysteine through phenylalanine. Only CDR3 DNA is held: 42 bases, read in frame from base 1.